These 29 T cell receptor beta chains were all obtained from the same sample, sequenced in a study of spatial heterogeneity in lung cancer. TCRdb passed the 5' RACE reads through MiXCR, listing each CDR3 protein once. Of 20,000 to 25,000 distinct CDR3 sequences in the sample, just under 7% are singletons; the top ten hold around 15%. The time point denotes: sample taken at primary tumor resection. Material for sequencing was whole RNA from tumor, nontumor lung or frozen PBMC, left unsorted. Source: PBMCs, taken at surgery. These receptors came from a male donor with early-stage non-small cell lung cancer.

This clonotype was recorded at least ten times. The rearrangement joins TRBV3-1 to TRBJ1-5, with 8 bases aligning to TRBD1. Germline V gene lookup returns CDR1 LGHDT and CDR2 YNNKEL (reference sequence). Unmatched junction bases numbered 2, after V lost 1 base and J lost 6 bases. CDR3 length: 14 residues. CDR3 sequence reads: CASSQAGGGQPQHF. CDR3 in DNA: TGTGCCAGCAGCCAAGCAGGGGGCGGTCAGCCCCAGCATTTT. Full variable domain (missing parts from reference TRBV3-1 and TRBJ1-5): DTAVSQTPKYLVTQMGNDKSIKCEQNLGHDTMYWYKQDSKKFLKIMFSYNNKELIINETVPNRFSPKSPDKAHLNLHINSLELGDSAVYFCASSQAGGGQPQHFGDGTRLSIL.

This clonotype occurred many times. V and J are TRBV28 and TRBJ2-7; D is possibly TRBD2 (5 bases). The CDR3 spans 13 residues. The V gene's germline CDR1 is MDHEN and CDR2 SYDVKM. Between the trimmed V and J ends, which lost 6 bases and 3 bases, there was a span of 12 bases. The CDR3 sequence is CASSPGGLYEQYF. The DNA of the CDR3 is TGTGCCAGCAGCCCAGGCGGGCTCTACGAGCAGTACTTC.

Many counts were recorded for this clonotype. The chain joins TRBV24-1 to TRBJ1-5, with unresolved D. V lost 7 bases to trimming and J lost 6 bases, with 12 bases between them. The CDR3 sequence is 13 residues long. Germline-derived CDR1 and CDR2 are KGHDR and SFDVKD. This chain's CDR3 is CATSGQARQPQHF. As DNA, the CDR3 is TGTGCCACCAGCGGTCAAGCCCGTCAGCCCCAGCATTTT.

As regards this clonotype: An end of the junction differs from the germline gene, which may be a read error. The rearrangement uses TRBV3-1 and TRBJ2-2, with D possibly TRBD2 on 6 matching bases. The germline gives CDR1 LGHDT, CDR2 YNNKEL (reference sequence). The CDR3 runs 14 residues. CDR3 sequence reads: CASSPTGTRGGLFF. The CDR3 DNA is TGTGCCAGCAGCCCCACCGGGACTCGTGGGGGGCTGTTTTTT.

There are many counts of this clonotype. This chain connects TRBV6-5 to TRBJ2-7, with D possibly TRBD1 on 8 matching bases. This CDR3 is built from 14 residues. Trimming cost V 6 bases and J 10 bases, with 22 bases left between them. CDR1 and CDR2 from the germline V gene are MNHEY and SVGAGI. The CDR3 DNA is TGTGCCAGCAGGCGGGGGATCGACAGGGGTGAACAGTACGTC. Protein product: CASRRGIDRGEQYV.

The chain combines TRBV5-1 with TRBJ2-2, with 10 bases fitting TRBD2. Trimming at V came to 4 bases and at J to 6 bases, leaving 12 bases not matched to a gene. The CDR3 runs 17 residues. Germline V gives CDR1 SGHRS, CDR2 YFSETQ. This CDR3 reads CASSPGVVAGGAGELFF. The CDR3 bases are TGCGCCAGCAGCCCGGGGGTCGTAGCGGGAGGCGCCGGGGAGCTGTTTTTT. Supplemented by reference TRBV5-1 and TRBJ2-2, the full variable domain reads KAGVTQTPRYLIKTRGQQVTLSCSPISGHRSVSWYQQTPGQGLQFLFEYFSETQRNKGNFPGRFSGRQFSNSRSEMNVSTLELGDSALYLCASSPGVVAGGAGELFFGEGSRLTVL.

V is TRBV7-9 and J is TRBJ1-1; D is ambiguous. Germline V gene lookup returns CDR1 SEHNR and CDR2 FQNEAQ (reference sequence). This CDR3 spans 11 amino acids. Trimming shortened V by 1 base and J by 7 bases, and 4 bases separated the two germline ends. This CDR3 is CASSLGREAFF. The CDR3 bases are TGTGCCAGCAGCTTAGGACGTGAAGCTTTCTTT.

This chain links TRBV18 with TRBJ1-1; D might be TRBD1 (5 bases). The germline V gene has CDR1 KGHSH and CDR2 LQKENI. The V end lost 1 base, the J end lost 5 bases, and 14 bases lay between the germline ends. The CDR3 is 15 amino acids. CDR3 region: CASSPRSGGGTEAFF. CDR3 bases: TGTGCCAGCTCACCACGTTCGGGTGGGGGGACTGAAGCTTTCTTT.

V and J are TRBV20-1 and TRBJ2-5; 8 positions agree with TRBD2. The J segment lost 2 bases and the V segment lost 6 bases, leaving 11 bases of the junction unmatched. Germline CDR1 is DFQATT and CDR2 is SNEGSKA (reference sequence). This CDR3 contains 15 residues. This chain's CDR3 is CSAVSAGDVQETQYF. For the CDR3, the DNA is TGCAGTGCAGTTTCAGCGGGAGACGTACAAGAGACCCAGTACTTC.

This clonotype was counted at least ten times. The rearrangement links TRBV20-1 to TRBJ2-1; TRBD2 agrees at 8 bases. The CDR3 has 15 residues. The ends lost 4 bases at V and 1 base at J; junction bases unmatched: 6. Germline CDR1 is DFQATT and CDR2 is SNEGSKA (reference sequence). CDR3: CSATPIAGSYNEQFF. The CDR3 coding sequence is TGCAGTGCTACCCCTATAGCGGGATCCTACAATGAGCAGTTCTTC.

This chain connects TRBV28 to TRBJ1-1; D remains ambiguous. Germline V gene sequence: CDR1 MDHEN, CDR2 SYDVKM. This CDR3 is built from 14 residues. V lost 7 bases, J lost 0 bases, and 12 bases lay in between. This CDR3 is CASTLSPMNTEAFF. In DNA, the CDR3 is TGTGCCAGCACCCTGTCACCTATGAACACTGAAGCTTTCTTT.

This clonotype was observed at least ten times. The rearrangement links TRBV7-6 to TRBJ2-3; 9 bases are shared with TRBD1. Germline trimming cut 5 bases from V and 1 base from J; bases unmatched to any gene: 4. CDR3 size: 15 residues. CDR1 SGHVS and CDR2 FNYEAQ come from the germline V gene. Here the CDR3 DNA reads TGTGCCAGCAGCAAAAACAGGGGGCGCACAGATACGCAGTATTTT. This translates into CASSKNRGRTDTQYF.

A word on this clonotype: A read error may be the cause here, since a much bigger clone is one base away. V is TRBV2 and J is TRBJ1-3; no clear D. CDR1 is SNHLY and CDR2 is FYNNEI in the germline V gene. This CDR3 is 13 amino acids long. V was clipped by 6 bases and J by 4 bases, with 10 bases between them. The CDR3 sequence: CASRESQGNTIYF. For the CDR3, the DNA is TGTGCCAGCAGGGAGTCTCAGGGAAACACCATATATTTT.

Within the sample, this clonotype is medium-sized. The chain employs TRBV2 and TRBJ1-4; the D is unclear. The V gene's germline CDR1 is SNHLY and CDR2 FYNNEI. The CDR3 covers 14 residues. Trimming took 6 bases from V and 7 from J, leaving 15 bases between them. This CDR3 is CASRPNNQGEKLFF. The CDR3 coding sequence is TGTGCCAGCAGACCAAACAACCAAGGTGAAAAACTGTTTTTT.

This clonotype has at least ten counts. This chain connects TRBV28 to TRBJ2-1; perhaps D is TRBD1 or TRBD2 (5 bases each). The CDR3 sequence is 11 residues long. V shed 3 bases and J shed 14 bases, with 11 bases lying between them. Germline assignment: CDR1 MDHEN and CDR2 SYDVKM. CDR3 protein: CASSLGEREFF. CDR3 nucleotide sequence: TGTGCCAGCAGTTTGGGGGAACGGGAGTTCTTC.

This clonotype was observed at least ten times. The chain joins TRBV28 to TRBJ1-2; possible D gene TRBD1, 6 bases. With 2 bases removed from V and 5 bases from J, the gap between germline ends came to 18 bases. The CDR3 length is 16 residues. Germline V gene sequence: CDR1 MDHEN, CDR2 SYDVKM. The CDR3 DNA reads TGTGCCAGCAGTTTAGGAACAGGGCAATTGGGGTATGGCTACACCTTC. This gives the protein CASSLGTGQLGYGYTF.

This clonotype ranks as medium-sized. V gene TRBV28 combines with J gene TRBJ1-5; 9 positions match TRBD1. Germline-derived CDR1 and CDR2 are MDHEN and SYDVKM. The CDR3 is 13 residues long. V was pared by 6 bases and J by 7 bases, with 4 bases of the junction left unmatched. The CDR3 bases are TGTGCCAGCAGAACAGGGGGCGGACAGCCCCAGCATTTT. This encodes CASRTGGGQPQHF.

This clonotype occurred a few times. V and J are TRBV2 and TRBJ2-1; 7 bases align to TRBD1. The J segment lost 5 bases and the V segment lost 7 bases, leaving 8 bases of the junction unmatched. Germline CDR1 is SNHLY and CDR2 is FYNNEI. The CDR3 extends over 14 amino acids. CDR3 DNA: TGTGCCAGCAATATACAGGGGCAGAACAATGAGCAGTTCTTC. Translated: CASNIQGQNNEQFF.

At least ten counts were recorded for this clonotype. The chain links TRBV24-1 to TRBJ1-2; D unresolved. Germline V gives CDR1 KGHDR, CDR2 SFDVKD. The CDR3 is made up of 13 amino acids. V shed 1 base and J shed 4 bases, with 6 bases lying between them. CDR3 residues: CATSDFNTYGYTF. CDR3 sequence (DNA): TGTGCCACCAGTGATTTTAACACCTATGGCTACACCTTC.

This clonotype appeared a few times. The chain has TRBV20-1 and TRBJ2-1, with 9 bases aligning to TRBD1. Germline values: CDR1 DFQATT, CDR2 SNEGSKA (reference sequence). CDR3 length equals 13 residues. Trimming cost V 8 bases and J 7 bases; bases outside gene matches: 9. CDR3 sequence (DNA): TGCAGTACCGCTCCGGGACAGGGAAATGAGCAGTTCTTC. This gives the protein CSTAPGQGNEQFF.

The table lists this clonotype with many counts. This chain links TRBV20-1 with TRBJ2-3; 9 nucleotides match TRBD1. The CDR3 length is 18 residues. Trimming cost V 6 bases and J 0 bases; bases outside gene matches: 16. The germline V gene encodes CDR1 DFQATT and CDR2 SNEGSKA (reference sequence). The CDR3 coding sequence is TGCAGTGCCTGGACAGGGGACCCCACTAGCTCGAGCACAGATACGCAGTATTTT. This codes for CSAWTGDPTSSSTDTQYF.

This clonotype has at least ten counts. This chain's CDR3 is CATSRDSRLTEAFF. The CDR3 DNA sequence: TGTGCCACCAGCAGAGATTCCCGGCTCACTGAAGCTTTCTTT. V and J are TRBV15 and TRBJ1-1; D gene ambiguous. This CDR3 has 14 residues. Trimming left V 0 bases short and J 4 bases short, with 9 bases between. Germline loops: CDR1 LNHNV, CDR2 YYDKDF (reference sequence).

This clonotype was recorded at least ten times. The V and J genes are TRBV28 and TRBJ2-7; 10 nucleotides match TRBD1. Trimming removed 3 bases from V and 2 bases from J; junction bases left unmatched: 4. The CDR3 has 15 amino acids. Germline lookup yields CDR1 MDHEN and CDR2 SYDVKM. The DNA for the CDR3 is TGTGCCAGCAGTTTTGGTGGGACAGGGGCCTACGAGCAGTACTTC. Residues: CASSFGGTGAYEQYF.

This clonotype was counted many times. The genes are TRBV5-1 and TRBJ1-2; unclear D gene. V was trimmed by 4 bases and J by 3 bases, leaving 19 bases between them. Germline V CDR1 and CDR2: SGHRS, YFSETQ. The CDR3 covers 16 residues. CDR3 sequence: CASSTRTDSTDYGYTF. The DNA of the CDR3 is TGCGCCAGCAGCACCCGGACCGACTCGACCGACTATGGCTACACCTTC.

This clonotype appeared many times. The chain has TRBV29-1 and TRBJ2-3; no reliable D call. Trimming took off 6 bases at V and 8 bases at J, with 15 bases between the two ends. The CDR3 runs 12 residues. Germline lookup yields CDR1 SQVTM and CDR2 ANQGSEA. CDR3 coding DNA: TGCAGCGTCTCCTTAGATAGTGGTACGCAGTATTTT. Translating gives CSVSLDSGTQYF.

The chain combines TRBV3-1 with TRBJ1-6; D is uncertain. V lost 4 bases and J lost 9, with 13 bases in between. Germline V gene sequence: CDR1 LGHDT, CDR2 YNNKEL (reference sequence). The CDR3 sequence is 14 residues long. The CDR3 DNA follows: TGTGCCAGCAGCCTCGGTCAGCAGTTTTCACCCCTCCACTTT. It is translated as CASSLGQQFSPLHF.

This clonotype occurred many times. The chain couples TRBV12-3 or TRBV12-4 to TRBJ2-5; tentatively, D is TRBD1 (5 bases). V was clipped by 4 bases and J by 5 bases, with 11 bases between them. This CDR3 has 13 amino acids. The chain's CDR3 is CASSSRVWETQYF. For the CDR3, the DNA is TGTGCCAGCAGTTCCAGGGTTTGGGAGACCCAGTACTTC.

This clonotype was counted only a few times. DNA for the CDR3: TGTGCCAGCAGCTTCGGACTAGCGGGCACCGGGGAGCTGTTTTTT. The encoded protein is CASSFGLAGTGELFF. The rearrangement uses TRBV7-2 and TRBJ2-2; TRBD2 agrees at 11 bases. There are 15 residues in the CDR3. The germline V gene encodes CDR1 SGHTA and CDR2 FQGNSA. Trimming removed 3 bases from V and 4 bases from J; junction bases left unmatched: 1.

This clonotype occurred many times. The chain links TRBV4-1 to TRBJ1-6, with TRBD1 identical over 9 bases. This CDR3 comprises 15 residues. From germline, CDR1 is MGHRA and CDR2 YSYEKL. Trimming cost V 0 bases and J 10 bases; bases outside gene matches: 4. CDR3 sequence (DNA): TGCGCCAGCAGCCAAGAAGCGACAGGGGGGTCACCCCTCCACTTT. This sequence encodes CASSQEATGGSPLHF.